These 2 T cell receptor beta chains were all obtained from the same sample, sequenced in a study of vaccination and CD4 T cells after COVID-19. What these receptors recognize is not known. Treatment given: roughly 10-day PBMC culture with coronavirus spike peptide pools or control peptides (ViraFEST assay). An Oncomine TCR Beta short-read assay was used to sequence the DNA from cultured CD4+ T cells. Each CDR3 protein gets one entry after TCRdb re-called the PCR reads with MiXCR. The data show roughly 16,000 distinct CDR3 sequences, about 54% seen once. Sequencing used cultured CD4+ T cells from blood, obtained after SARS-CoV-2 vaccination. The origin of the receptors is a human donor with COVID-19.

The genes are TRBV25-1 and TRBJ1-5; D gene uncertain. This CDR3 has 14 amino acids. Trimming removed 2 bases at V and 6 bases at J, with 11 bases between. CDR1 is MGHDK and CDR2 is SYGVNS in the germline V gene. CDR3 bases: TGTGCCAGCAGTGAACCCTCGGCCGTTCAGCCCCAGCATTTT. This sequence encodes CASSEPSAVQPQHF.

This clonotype was recorded only once. The rearrangement links TRBV20-1 to TRBJ2-3, with a weak D call TRBD2 (6 bases). The V gene's germline CDR1 is DFQATT and CDR2 SNEGSKA (reference sequence). V lost 3 bases and J 2 bases, leaving 15 bases between the germline ends. The CDR3 is 15 residues long. CDR3 sequence reads: CSASGGPSSTDTQYF. The CDR3 DNA is TGCAGTGCTAGCGGGGGTCCCTCCTCCACAGATACGCAGTATTTT.